This T cell receptor beta chain was identified in a study of identical twins. Study-level results: In monozygotic twins, models underestimated the sharing of out-of-frame TCR alpha.

TCRdb reanalysed the 5' RACE reads using MiXCR and keeps one entry per CDR3 protein. The sample includes 570,000 or so distinct CDR3 sequences, roughly 9.5% of them seen just once. Ten or more counts support this clonotype. Its target is unknown. This CDR3 spans 12 amino acids. V shed 5 bases and J shed 5 bases, with 7 bases lying between them. The data were also submitted as part of a second study, on yellow fever vaccine responses in identical twins.

The rearrangement joins TRBV12-3 or TRBV12-4 to TRBJ1-3; no firm D call. The material sequenced was PBMCs. This TCR derives from a young woman in good health. The CDR3 DNA sequence: TGTGCCAGCAGTGTACAGAGAAACACCATATATTTT. It codes for CASSVQRNTIYF.